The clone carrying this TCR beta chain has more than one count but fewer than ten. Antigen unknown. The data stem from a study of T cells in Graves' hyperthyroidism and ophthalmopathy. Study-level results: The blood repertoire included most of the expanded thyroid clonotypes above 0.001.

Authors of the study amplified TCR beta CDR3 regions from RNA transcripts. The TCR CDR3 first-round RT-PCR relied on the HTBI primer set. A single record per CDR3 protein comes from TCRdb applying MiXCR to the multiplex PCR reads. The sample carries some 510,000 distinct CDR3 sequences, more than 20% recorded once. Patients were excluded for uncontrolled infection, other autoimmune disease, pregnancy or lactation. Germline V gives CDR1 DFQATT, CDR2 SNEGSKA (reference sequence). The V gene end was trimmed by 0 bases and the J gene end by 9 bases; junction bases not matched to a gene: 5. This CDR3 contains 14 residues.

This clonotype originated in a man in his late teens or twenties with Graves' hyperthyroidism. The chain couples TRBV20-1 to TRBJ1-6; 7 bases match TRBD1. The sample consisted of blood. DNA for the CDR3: TGCAGTGCTAGAGATCTACAGGGGAGTTCACCCCTCCACTTT. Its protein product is CSARDLQGSSPLHF.